Below, 10 T cell receptor beta chains from the same sample are listed, as sequenced in a study of T cells in Graves' hyperthyroidism and ophthalmopathy. Amplification yielded TCR beta CDR3 regions, with RNA transcripts as the source. The study used the HTBI primer set for a first-round RT-PCR of the TCR CDR3. TCRdb re-called the multiplex PCR reads with MiXCR, one entry per CDR3 protein. The sample has over 300,000 distinct CDR3 sequences, about 15% seen once; the top ten hold 11%. Specimen: blood. These receptor sequences come from a woman in her sixties with Graves' hyperthyroidism.

This clonotype was seen many times. The J gene is TRBJ2-5, the V gene TRBV6-1; maybe TRBD1 (7 bases). This CDR3 region has 14 residues. V was trimmed by 6 bases and J by 9 bases, leaving 20 bases between them. Germline CDR1 and CDR2: MNHNS and SASEGT. In DNA form, the CDR3 reads TGTGCCAGCAGGCCTAGGGGGCAGACGGGGGCCCAGTACTTC. Encoded protein: CASRPRGQTGAQYF.

On this clonotype itself: An end of the junction does not agree with germline; a read error may underlie this. The V call is TRBV5-1, the J call TRBJ2-3, with a weak D call TRBD1 (6 bases). This CDR3 spans 16 amino acids. CDR1 is SGHRS, CDR2 YFSETQ, per germline. The CDR3 sequence: CASSPGHLTYTDTQYF. The DNA for the CDR3 is TGTGCCAGCAGCCCGGGACATCTAACTTACACAGATACGCAGTATTTT.

The chain combines TRBV19 with TRBJ1-4, with D unresolved. Germline CDR1 and CDR2: LNHDA and SQIVND (reference sequence). V lost 8 bases to trimming and J lost 0 bases, with 13 bases between them. The CDR3 spans 15 residues. CDR3 nucleotide sequence: TGTGCCAGTGCCCGGAGGCGAGCAACTAATGAAAAACTGTTTTTT. Residues: CASARRRATNEKLFF.

This clonotype was seen repeatedly, ten times or more. The rearrangement joins TRBV4-1 to TRBJ2-1; no clear D gene. Looked up from germline, CDR1 is MGHRA and CDR2 is YSYEKL. The CDR3 runs to 14 residues. V was trimmed by 3 bases and J by 7 bases, leaving 13 bases between them. The CDR3 spells CASSQPLRGNEQFF. DNA of the CDR3: TGCGCCAGCAGCCAGCCCCTCCGTGGGAATGAGCAGTTCTTC.

As concerns this clonotype: A much larger clone lies one base from this, so it may be a read error. Since no conserved phenylalanine or tryptophan closes the CDR3, a read error is the likely cause. The chain joins TRBV5-1 to TRBJ2-7, with 7 positions matching TRBD2. V gave up 2 bases and J gave up 3 bases; unmatched junction bases: 17. The germline V gene has CDR1 SGHRS and CDR2 YFSETQ. The CDR3 length is 18 residues. The DNA of the CDR3 is TGCGCCAGCAGCTTTGGGCCATTGGGGAGGGGTTCGAGCTACGAGCAGTACCTC. This encodes CASSFGPLGRGSSYEQYL.

This clonotype was seen a few times. V is TRBV19 and J is TRBJ2-5; D unclear. CDR1 and CDR2 (germline): LNHDA, SQIVND (reference sequence). This CDR3 spans 14 amino acids. V gave up 1 base and J gave up 0 bases, with 6 bases separating them. The CDR3 is CASSIVQNQETQYF. DNA of the CDR3: TGTGCCAGTAGTATAGTTCAGAACCAAGAGACCCAGTACTTC.

The chain combines TRBV19 with TRBJ2-7; 9 bases map to TRBD2. The germline V gene has CDR1 LNHDA and CDR2 SQIVND (reference sequence). The CDR3 extends over 15 amino acids. V shed 6 bases, J shed 7 bases, and the junction held 13 bases outside the gene matches. In DNA, the CDR3 is TGTGCCAGTAGCCATTTAGCGGGAGAAACGTGGGAGCAGTACTTC. It is translated as CASSHLAGETWEQYF.

This clonotype came up many times. The V gene is TRBV28, the J gene TRBJ2-7, with 14 bases matching TRBD2. The CDR3 spans 16 residues. Germline trimming cut 6 bases from V and 2 bases from J; bases unmatched to any gene: 6. CDR1 and CDR2 (germline): MDHEN, SYDVKM. CDR3 nucleotide sequence: TGTGCCAGCAGAACAGGACTAGCGGGAGGTGCCTACGAGCAGTACTTC. Amino acid sequence: CASRTGLAGGAYEQYF.

The chain employs TRBV6-1 and TRBJ1-2; D not resolved. Germline V lookup: CDR1 MNHNS, CDR2 SASEGT. CDR3 size: 11 residues. The V gene lost 10 bases and the J gene lost 8 bases, with 14 bases spanning the gap. The CDR3: CATRSGRGYTF. CDR3 DNA: TGTGCCACCCGATCCGGGAGAGGCTACACCTTC.

This clonotype was counted many times. The chain carries TRBV7-3 and TRBJ2-3; 11 nucleotides align to TRBD2. CDR1 is SGHTA, CDR2 FQGTGA, per germline. CDR3 length: 15 residues. Unmatched junction bases numbered 5, after V lost 5 bases and J lost 4 bases. CDR3 sequence: CASSDGLAGADTQYF. CDR3 nucleotides: TGTGCCAGCAGCGACGGACTAGCGGGCGCAGATACGCAGTATTTT.